These T cell receptor beta chains were read from a single sample in a study of early T cells in non-severe SARS-CoV-2 infection. From the 5' RACE reads, TCRdb called clonotypes with MiXCR, one entry per CDR3 protein. The sample comprises around 93,000 distinct CDR3 sequences, approximately 12% of which are singletons, and nearly 4.5% rests with the top ten. Sequenced here: whole blood, sampled at baseline. These receptors were collected from an adult who was a healthcare worker with PCR-confirmed SARS-CoV-2 infection or an uninfected control (not recorded which). The CDR3 runs from the conserved cysteine through the conserved F or W. A D gene is named only where the DNA matches it firmly. Only part of the rows carry a size: once, few, many, or a class if the clone is expanded.

large TRBJ2-7 - TRBV20-1 CSAREGPVGIYEQYF
few TRBJ2-7 - TRBV11-2 CASSFYSVSTRNEQYF
- TRBJ2-3 - TRBV3-1 CASSQGVPLLTDTQYF
- TRBJ1-1 - TRBV3-1 CASSHAGTLRSAFF
once TRBJ1-6 - TRBV15 CATSREGLTNSPLHF
few TRBJ2-1 TRBD2 TRBV20-1 CSAKPMGLAVPSSYNEQFF
many TRBJ2-1 TRBD2 TRBV18 CASSPLAGAFNEQFF
- TRBJ1-2 - TRBV18 CASSPRESYGYTF
many TRBJ2-7 TRBD1 TRBV10-3 CAISETGQTYEQYF
many TRBJ2-7 TRBD1 TRBV5-4 CASSPGQVYEQYF
- TRBJ2-5 - TRBV11-2 CASSLDKMAGAEETQYF
few TRBJ2-3 TRBD1 TRBV6-2/TRBV6-3 CASSWNRGNGADTQYF
- TRBJ2-3 - TRBV5-1 CASSLFGSADTQYF
- TRBJ2-1 - TRBV9 CASSGRTGAGGNYNEQFF
few TRBJ2-1 - TRBV21-1 CASSIRDQEGNEQFF
many TRBJ2-3 TRBD1 TRBV11-2 CASSWTGAEDTQYF
many TRBJ1-2 - TRBV7-9 CASSSTTGLEGYTF
- TRBJ2-6 - TRBV28 CASSFSTRGALGANVLTF
- TRBJ2-1 - TRBV9 CASSAPGSYNEQFF
few TRBJ2-1 - TRBV11-2 CASSPRTVSNEQFF
many TRBJ1-2 TRBD1 TRBV10-3 CAIKGTGAAANYGYTF
- TRBJ1-1 - TRBV27 CASRVGGLNTEAFF
many TRBJ2-2 - TRBV20-1 CSARGAFGVGELFF
few TRBJ2-7 TRBD1 TRBV11-2 CASSIGQVHEQYF
- TRBJ2-7 - TRBV10-2 CASSLATLSYEQYF
- TRBJ2-7 - TRBV28 CASSFGPAYEQYF